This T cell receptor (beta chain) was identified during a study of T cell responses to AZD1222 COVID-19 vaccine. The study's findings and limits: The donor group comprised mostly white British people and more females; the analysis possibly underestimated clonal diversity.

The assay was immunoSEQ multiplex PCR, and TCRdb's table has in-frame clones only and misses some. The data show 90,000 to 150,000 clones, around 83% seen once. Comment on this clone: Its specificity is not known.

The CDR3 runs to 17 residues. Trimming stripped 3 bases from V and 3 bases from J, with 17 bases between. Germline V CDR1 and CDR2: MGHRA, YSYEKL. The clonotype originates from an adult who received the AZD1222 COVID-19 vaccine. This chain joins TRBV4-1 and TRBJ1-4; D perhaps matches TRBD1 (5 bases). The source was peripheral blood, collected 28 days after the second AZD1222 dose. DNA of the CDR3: TGCGCCAGCAGCCACCCCCCCCGGGACCGAGCTAATGAAAAACTGTTTTTT. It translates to CASSHPPRDRANEKLFF.